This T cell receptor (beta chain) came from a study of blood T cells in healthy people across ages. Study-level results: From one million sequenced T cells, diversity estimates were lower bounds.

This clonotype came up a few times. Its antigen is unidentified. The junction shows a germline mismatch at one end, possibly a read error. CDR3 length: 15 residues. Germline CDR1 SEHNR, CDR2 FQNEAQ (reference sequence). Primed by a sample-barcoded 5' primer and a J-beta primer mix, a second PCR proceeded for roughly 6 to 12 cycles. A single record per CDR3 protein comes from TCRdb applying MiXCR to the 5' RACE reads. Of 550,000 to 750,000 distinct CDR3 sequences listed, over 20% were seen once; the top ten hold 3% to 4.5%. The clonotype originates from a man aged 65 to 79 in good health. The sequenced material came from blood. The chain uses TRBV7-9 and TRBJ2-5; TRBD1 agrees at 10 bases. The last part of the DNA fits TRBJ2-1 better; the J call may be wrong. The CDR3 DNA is TGTGCCAGCAGCATCCCGGGACAGGGGATCGATGAACAGTTCTTC. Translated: CASSIPGQGIDEQFF.